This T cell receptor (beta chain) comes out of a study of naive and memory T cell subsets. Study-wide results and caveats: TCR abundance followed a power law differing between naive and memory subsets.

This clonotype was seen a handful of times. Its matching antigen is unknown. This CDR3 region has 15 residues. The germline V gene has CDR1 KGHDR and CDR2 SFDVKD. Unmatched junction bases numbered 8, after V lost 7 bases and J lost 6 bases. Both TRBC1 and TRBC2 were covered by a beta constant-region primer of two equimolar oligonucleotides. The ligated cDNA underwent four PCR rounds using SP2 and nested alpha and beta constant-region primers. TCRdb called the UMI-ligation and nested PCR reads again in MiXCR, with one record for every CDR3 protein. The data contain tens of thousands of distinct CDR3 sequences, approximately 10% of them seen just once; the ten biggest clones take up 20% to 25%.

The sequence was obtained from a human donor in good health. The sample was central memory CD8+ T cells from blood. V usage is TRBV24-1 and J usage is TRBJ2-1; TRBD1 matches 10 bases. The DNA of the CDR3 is TGTGCCACCAGCAGCCGGGACAGGGGTGGCAATGAGCAGTTCTTC. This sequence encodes CATSSRDRGGNEQFF.